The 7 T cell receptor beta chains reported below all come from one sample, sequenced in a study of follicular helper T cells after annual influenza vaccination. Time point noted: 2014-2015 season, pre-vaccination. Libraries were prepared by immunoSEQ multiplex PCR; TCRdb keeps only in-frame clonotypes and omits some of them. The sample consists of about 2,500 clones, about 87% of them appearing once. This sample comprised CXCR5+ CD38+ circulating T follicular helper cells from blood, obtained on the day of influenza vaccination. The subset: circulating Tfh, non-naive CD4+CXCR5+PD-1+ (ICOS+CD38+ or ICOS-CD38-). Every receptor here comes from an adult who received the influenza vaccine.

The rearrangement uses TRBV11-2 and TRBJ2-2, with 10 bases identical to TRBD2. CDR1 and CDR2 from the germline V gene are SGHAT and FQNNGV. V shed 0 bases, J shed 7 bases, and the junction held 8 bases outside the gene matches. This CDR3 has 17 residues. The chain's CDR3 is CASSLDPWTSGDGELFF. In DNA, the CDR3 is TGTGCCAGCAGCTTAGACCCCTGGACTAGCGGTGACGGGGAGCTGTTTTTT.

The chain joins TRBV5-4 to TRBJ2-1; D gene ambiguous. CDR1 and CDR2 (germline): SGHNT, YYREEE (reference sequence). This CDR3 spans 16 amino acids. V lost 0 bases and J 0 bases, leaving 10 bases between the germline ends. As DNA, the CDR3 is TGTGCCAGCAGCTTGGACAGCCAAAGCTCCTACAATGAGCAGTTCTTC. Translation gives CASSLDSQSSYNEQFF.

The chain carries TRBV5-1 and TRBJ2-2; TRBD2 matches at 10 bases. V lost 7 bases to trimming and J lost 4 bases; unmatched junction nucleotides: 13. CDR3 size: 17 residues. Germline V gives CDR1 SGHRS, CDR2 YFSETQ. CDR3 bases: TGCGCCAGCGGAGAGAAGCGGGAGGGCAGAAGCACCGGGGAGCTGTTTTTT. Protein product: CASGEKREGRSTGELFF.

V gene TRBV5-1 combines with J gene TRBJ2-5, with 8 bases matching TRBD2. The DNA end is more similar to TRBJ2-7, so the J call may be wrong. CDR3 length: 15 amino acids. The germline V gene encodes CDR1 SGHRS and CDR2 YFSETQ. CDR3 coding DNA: TGCGCCAGCAGCTTGGCCCTTAGCGGGAATGACGAGCAGTACTTC. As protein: CASSLALSGNDEQYF.

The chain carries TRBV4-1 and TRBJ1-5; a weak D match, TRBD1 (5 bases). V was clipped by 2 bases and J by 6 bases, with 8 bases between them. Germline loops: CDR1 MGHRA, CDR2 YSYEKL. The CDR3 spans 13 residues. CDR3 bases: TGCGCCAGCAGCCAAATTCAGGGTCAGCCCCAGCATTTT. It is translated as CASSQIQGQPQHF.

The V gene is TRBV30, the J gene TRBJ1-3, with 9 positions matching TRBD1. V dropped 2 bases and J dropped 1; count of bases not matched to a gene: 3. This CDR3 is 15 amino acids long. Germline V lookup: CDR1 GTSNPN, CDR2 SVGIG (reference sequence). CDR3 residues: CAWSPGTGSGNTIYF. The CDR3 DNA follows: TGTGCCTGGAGTCCCGGGACAGGGTCTGGAAACACCATATATTTT.

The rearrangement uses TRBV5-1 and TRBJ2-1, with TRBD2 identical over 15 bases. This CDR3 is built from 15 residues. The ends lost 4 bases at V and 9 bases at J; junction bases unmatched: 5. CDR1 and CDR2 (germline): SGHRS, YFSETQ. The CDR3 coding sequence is TGCGCCAGCAGCCCGGGACTAGCGGGAGGAGGTGAGCAGTTCTTC. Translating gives CASSPGLAGGGEQFF.